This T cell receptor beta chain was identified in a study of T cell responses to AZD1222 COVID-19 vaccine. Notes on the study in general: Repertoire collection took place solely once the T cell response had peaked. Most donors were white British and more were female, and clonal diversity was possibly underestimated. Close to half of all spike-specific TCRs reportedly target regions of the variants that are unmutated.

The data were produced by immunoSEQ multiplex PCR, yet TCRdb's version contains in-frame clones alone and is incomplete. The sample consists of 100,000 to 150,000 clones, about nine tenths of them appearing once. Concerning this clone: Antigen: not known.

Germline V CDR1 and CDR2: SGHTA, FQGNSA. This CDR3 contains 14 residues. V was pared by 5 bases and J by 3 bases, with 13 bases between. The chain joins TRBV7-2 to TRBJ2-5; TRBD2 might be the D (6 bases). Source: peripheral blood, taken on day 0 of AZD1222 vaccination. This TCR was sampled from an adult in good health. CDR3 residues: CASSKGTGEETQYF. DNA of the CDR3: TGTGCCAGCAGCAAAGGGACTGGAGAAGAGACCCAGTACTTC.